Below are 20 T cell receptor beta chains sequenced from a single sample in a study of blood T cell repertoires in COVID-19. Assay: immunoSEQ multiplex PCR; the TCRdb copy retains only in-frame clones and omits some. The sample includes more than 250,000 clones, approximately 82% of them seen just once. Sequenced: peripheral blood. The receptors come from a man between 60 and 75 years old who had recovered from COVID-19.

The chain carries TRBV24-1 and TRBJ1-2; D not certain. The CDR3 extends over 14 amino acids. The germline V gene has CDR1 KGHDR and CDR2 SFDVKD. The germline V and J ends were trimmed by 4 bases and 4 bases, with 12 bases remaining between them. The CDR3 is CATSEGRLGYGYTF. CDR3 bases: TGTGCCACCAGTGAGGGGAGACTGGGCTATGGCTACACCTTC.

This clone was counted once. The chain carries TRBV9 and TRBJ2-6, with D perhaps matching TRBD2 (5 bases). With 2 bases removed from V and 0 bases from J, the gap between germline ends came to 6 bases. CDR3 size: 15 residues. Germline CDR1 reads SGDLS; CDR2 reads YYNGEE. This chain's CDR3 is CASSVTSSGANVLTF. The DNA for the CDR3 is TGTGCCAGCAGCGTCACTAGCTCTGGGGCCAACGTCCTGACTTTC.

The CDR3, as DNA: TGTGCCAGCAGCGTAGACAGGGGGCGCCAAGAGACCCAGTACTTC. The encoded protein is CASSVDRGRQETQYF. This chain connects TRBV9 to TRBJ2-5; 9 nucleotides match TRBD1. This CDR3 region has 15 residues. The junction had 1 base not matched to a gene; V was cut back by 0 bases and J by 1 base. Germline V gene sequence: CDR1 SGDLS, CDR2 YYNGEE.

V gene TRBV7-2 combines with J gene TRBJ2-5; 8 bases agree with TRBD1. The junction had 10 bases not matched to a gene; V was cut back by 5 bases and J by 5 bases. The CDR3 spans 15 residues. CDR1 is SGHTA and CDR2 is FQGNSA in the germline V gene. CDR3: CASSTDRGRVETQYF. CDR3 nucleotides: TGTGCCAGCAGCACAGACAGGGGACGGGTTGAGACCCAGTACTTC.

The chain has TRBV7-2 and TRBJ2-5; 10 bases match TRBD2. The germline gives CDR1 SGHTA, CDR2 FQGNSA. The V gene end was trimmed by 2 bases and the J gene end by 5 bases; junction bases not matched to a gene: 8. This CDR3 region has 16 residues. The CDR3 sequence: CASSLSERGGRETQYF. The DNA for the CDR3 is TGTGCCAGCAGCTTATCGGAGCGGGGGGGCCGGGAGACCCAGTACTTC.

The V and J genes are TRBV6-5 and TRBJ2-7; 9 bases map to TRBD1. Germline V gene data show CDR1 as MNHEY and CDR2 as SVGAGI. CDR3 size: 15 residues. Losses at the gene ends were 5 bases for V and 7 bases for J; bases not matched to a gene: 12. CDR3 DNA sequence: TGTGCCAGCAGTCGTTTCCCGGGACAGGGTCAAGAGCAGTACTTC. It translates to CASSRFPGQGQEQYF.

This rearrangement joins TRBV4-2 to TRBJ1-5; 10 nucleotides align to TRBD1. With 1 base clipped from V and 7 bases from J, the junction kept 4 bases outside the gene matches. Germline CDR1 LGHNA, CDR2 YNFKEQ. This CDR3 region has 15 residues. CDR3 sequence (DNA): TGTGCCAGCAGCCAAGTTGGGGGACAGGGGCAGCCCCAGCATTTT. Translation gives CASSQVGGQGQPQHF.

The chain carries TRBV7-9 and TRBJ2-5; 8 bases map to TRBD2. In germline, CDR1 is SEHNR, CDR2 FQNEAQ (reference sequence). CDR3 length: 14 residues. The ends lost 8 bases at V and 0 bases at J; junction bases unmatched: 5. The CDR3 sequence: CASGSSGYQETQYF. In DNA form, the CDR3 reads TGTGCCAGCGGTTCTAGCGGGTACCAAGAGACCCAGTACTTC.

V gene TRBV20-1 combines with J gene TRBJ1-6, with TRBD1 identical over 8 bases. V was clipped by 2 bases and J by 15 bases; unmatched bases: 3. The length of the CDR3 is 11 residues. Germline CDR1 and CDR2: DFQATT and SNEGSKA (reference sequence). CDR3: CSARITGGLHF. Written as DNA, the CDR3 is TGCAGTGCTAGAATCACAGGGGGCCTCCACTTT.

This clone has just one count. V usage is TRBV21-1 and J usage is TRBJ2-4; the DNA was not compared with TRBD2, the D call given in the table. TRBV21-1 is a recognized pseudogene. The CDR3 consists of 21 residues. The DNA of the CDR3 is TGTGCCAGCAGCAATTGTCAAGCGGGCCGGCGGGAGAGTTTAGGCAAAAACATTCAGTACTTC. Its protein is CASSNCQAGRRESLGKNIQYF.

The chain carries TRBV7-2 and TRBJ2-1; 10 nucleotides line up with TRBD1. Unmatched junction bases numbered 8, after V lost 5 bases and J lost 10 bases. The germline gives CDR1 SGHTA, CDR2 FQGNSA. The CDR3 sequence is 14 residues long. The CDR3 nucleotides are TGTGCCAGCAGCACTAGACAGGGGGCGCCCGAGCAGTTCTTC. Translated, it gives CASSTRQGAPEQFF.

The rearrangement joins TRBV24-1 to TRBJ2-2; 7 bases align to TRBD1. CDR1 and CDR2 from the germline V gene are KGHDR and SFDVKD. J was trimmed by 2 bases and V by 6 bases; bases with no gene match: 11. The CDR3 spans 17 residues. CDR3 sequence reads: CATSSARGTDNTGELFF. The CDR3 nucleotides read TGTGCCACCAGTTCGGCAAGAGGGACAGATAACACCGGGGAGCTGTTTTTT.

The V and J genes are TRBV5-5 and TRBJ2-1; 8 nucleotides line up with TRBD2. The ends lost 4 bases at V and 8 bases at J; junction bases unmatched: 11. The V gene's germline CDR1 is SGHKS and CDR2 YYEKEE (reference sequence). The CDR3 totals 15 residues. CDR3 nucleotide sequence: TGTGCCAGCAGCCCAGGGACTCCCGGGGGGGATGAGCAGTTCTTC. It translates to CASSPGTPGGDEQFF.

This clone was recorded once. The V gene is TRBV5-6, the J gene TRBJ1-2, with D possibly TRBD1 on 5 matching bases. The CDR3 length is 12 residues. Trimming left V 3 bases short and J 7 bases short, with 10 bases between. In germline, CDR1 is SGHDT, CDR2 YYEEEE. The CDR3 bases are TGTGCCAGCAGCTCCGGGACTTTTGGCTACACCTTC. Amino acid sequence: CASSSGTFGYTF.

The rearrangement uses TRBV7-9 and TRBJ1-3; D is perhaps TRBD1 (6 bases). The V end lost 5 bases, the J end lost 1 base, and 9 bases lay between the germline ends. This CDR3 spans 14 amino acids. Germline V gives CDR1 SEHNR, CDR2 FQNEAQ (reference sequence). The CDR3 region is CASSATGSGNTIYF. The DNA of the CDR3 is TGTGCCAGCAGCGCAACAGGGTCTGGAAACACCATATATTTT.

V gene TRBV6-6 combines with J gene TRBJ1-5, with a tentative D call TRBD1 (5 bases). This CDR3 contains 13 residues. The germline V and J ends were trimmed by 6 bases and 8 bases, with 14 bases remaining between them. CDR1 and CDR2 (germline): MNHNY, SVGAGI (reference sequence). The DNA of the CDR3 is TGTGCCAGCAGGGCCCGGGGGAGTGAGCCCCAGCATTTT. Translating gives CASRARGSEPQHF.

V and J are TRBV24-1 and TRBJ2-1; no clear D gene. Trimming cost V 4 bases and J 4 bases, with 10 bases left between them. The CDR3 has 14 residues. Germline V gene lookup returns CDR1 KGHDR and CDR2 SFDVKD. CDR3 region: CATSDSRTYNEQFF. CDR3 sequence (DNA): TGTGCCACCAGTGACTCCCGCACATACAATGAGCAGTTCTTC.

The V call is TRBV4-1, the J call TRBJ2-7; 11 nucleotides line up with TRBD1. Looked up from germline, CDR1 is MGHRA and CDR2 is YSYEKL. The CDR3 runs 15 residues. Trimming removed 5 bases from V and 3 bases from J; junction bases left unmatched: 6. The CDR3 spells CASSYRDRGGYEQYF. The CDR3 nucleotides read TGCGCCAGCAGCTACCGGGACAGGGGGGGCTACGAGCAGTACTTC.

The rearrangement links TRBV6-5 to TRBJ2-2; tentative D call: TRBD2 (6 bases). The CDR3 is made up of 14 amino acids. CDR1 is MNHEY and CDR2 is SVGAGI in the germline V gene. Trimming pared 7 bases from V and 1 base from J, leaving 10 bases between. The CDR3 region is CASNGGMNTGELFF. As DNA, the CDR3 is TGTGCCAGCAATGGGGGGATGAACACCGGGGAGCTGTTTTTT.

This clone was seen only once. This chain uses TRBV15 with TRBJ2-5, with 7 bases fitting TRBD2. There are 16 residues in the CDR3. Germline V lookup: CDR1 LNHNV, CDR2 YYDKDF (reference sequence). V lost 1 base and J lost 0; bases outside the gene matches: 5. The CDR3 DNA reads as TGTGCCACCAGCAGAGCCCTAGCGGACTACCAAGAGACCCAGTACTTC. Translated, it gives CATSRALADYQETQYF.